This TCR beta chain was captured in a study of CD8 T cells in Susac syndrome. V was cut by 3 bases and J by 4 bases, with 10 bases left in between. Germline loops: CDR1 DFQATT, CDR2 SNEGSKA (reference sequence). This CDR3 comprises 13 residues. Random hexamers were used to reverse transcribe the RNA input (about 0.5 to 1 ug). immunoSEQ multiplex PCR amplified TCR beta CDR3 across 54 Vbeta, 13 Jbeta. TCRdb re-analysed the immunoSEQ multiplex PCR reads in MiXCR, keeping a single row per CDR3 protein. The repertoire includes approximately 160,000 distinct CDR3 sequences, 90% to 97% of them detected once, and approximately 0.12% sits in the top ten. TCR beta sequencing covered blood CD8+ and CD4+ T cells. FACS was used to enrich TEMRA cells, whereas the CD8+ and CD4+ T cells were obtained by negative isolation.

This TCR came from a human donor with Susac syndrome. Sequenced: CD4+ T cells from PBMCs. V and J are TRBV20-1 and TRBJ2-1; D may be TRBD2 (6 bases). The CDR3 region is CSASAGRYNEQFF. CDR3 coding DNA: TGCAGTGCTAGTGCGGGAAGGTACAATGAGCAGTTCTTC.